Presented here are 28 T cell receptor beta chains from one specimen sequenced in a study of beta chain features in type 1 diabetes. Study outcomes and limitations: In all four CD4+ subsets, TCRB CDR3 length was significantly, moderately reduced in type 1 diabetes.

All of the isolated RNA was reverse transcribed, so expressed TCRB transcripts were sequenced. Assay: immunoSEQ multiplex PCR; the TCRdb copy retains only in-frame clones and omits some. The sample lists about 150,000 clones; approximately 7.8% were seen once. Their antigens are not known. Source material: central memory CD4+ T cells from blood. The receptors come from a woman aged 35 to 49 with type 1 diabetes.

The chain carries TRBV7-9 and TRBJ2-2; TRBD1 aligns across 7 bases. CDR3 length: 16 residues. Germline values: CDR1 SEHNR, CDR2 FQNEAQ (reference sequence). With 4 bases clipped from V and 0 bases from J, the junction kept 5 bases outside the gene matches. CDR3 DNA sequence: TGTGCCAGCAGCTCCTTAGACAGGGCGAACACCGGGGAGCTGTTTTTT. It specifies CASSSLDRANTGELFF.

This clone was found many times. The gene calls are TRBV28 and TRBJ2-7; possible D gene TRBD2, 6 bases. The CDR3 loop spans 13 amino acids. In germline, CDR1 is MDHEN, CDR2 SYDVKM. V was cut by 7 bases and J by 4 bases, with 14 bases left in between. CDR3 amino acids: CASTPTRAYEQYF. The CDR3 bases are TGTGCCAGCACCCCGACTAGAGCGTACGAGCAGTACTTC.

Only a few counts were recorded for this clone. The chain joins TRBV30 to TRBJ1-5, with D uncertain. V was clipped by 2 bases and J by 1 base, with 6 bases between them. The CDR3 has 13 residues. CDR1 is GTSNPN, CDR2 SVGIG, per germline (reference sequence). The chain's CDR3 is CAWSRGSNQPQHF. In DNA, the CDR3 is TGTGCCTGGAGTCGAGGGAGCAATCAGCCCCAGCATTTT.

For the CDR3, the DNA is TGTGCCAGCAGTTACCGGGACAGATACACCGGGGAGCTGTTTTTT. This encodes CASSYRDRYTGELFF. This chain joins TRBV6-5 and TRBJ2-2, with 7 nucleotides matching TRBD1. The CDR3 length is 15 residues. CDR1 and CDR2 from the germline V gene are MNHEY and SVGAGI. Losses at the gene ends were 2 bases for V and 3 bases for J; bases not matched to a gene: 3.

This clone appeared a few times. The rearrangement links TRBV28 to TRBJ2-2; D is uncertain. Germline loops: CDR1 MDHEN, CDR2 SYDVKM. This CDR3 is 13 amino acids long. V lost 6 bases and J 1 base, leaving 6 bases between the germline ends. For the CDR3, the DNA is TGTGCCAGCAGACTACAGAACACCGGGGAGCTGTTTTTT. Encoded protein: CASRLQNTGELFF.

Only a few counts were recorded for this clone. V usage is TRBV4-3 and J usage is TRBJ1-2; D unclear. Germline CDR1 LGHNA, CDR2 YSLEER. V lost 0 bases to trimming and J lost 2 bases, with 16 bases between them. CDR3 length: 17 amino acids. CDR3 DNA: TGCGCCAGCAGCCAAGACCCTGGCGGAGCCGGGAACTATGGCTACACCTTC. Protein: CASSQDPGGAGNYGYTF.

There are many counts of this clone. J is TRBJ1-4 and V is TRBV30; 12 positions agree with TRBD1. V shed 4 bases and J 9 bases; nucleotides not matched to a gene: 6. Germline values: CDR1 GTSNPN, CDR2 SVGIG (reference sequence). The CDR3 covers 14 residues. As DNA, the CDR3 is TGTGCCTGGAATAGGGGACAGGGGGCCAAAAAACTGTTTTTT. Translating gives CAWNRGQGAKKLFF.

This sequence joins TRBV9 and TRBJ1-4; D gene uncertain. Germline lookup yields CDR1 SGDLS and CDR2 YYNGEE. CDR3 length equals 13 residues. The V end lost 0 bases, the J end lost 5 bases, and 5 bases lay between the germline ends. The CDR3 DNA is TGTGCCAGCAGCGTAGCACAGAATGAAAAACTGTTTTTT. Amino acids: CASSVAQNEKLFF.

The chain carries TRBV28 and TRBJ2-1; a possible D gene is TRBD1 (5 bases). V was clipped by 2 bases and J by 7 bases, with 9 bases between them. The CDR3 loop spans 13 amino acids. CDR1 MDHEN and CDR2 SYDVKM come from the germline V gene. CDR3 DNA: TGTGCCAGCAGTTTAGACAGTCCGAATGAGCAGTTCTTC. As protein: CASSLDSPNEQFF.

This chain links TRBV30 with TRBJ2-1; 10 nucleotides match TRBD2. The CDR3 contains 14 residues. Germline V gives CDR1 GTSNPN, CDR2 SVGIG (reference sequence). The ends lost 2 bases at V and 10 bases at J; junction bases unmatched: 8. The CDR3 DNA follows: TGTGCCTGGAGTCTACTAGCGGGATTTAGAGAGCAGTTCTTC. Its protein is CAWSLLAGFREQFF. The whole variable domain, remainder taken from reference TRBV30 and TRBJ2-1, is SQTIHQWPATLVQPVGSPLSLECTVEGTSNPNLYWYRQAAGRGLQLLFYSVGIGQISSEVPQNLSASRPQDRQFILSSKKLLLSDSGFYLCAWSLLAGFREQFFGPGTRLTVL.

In this sample, this clone turned up a few times. This chain joins TRBV5-1 and TRBJ2-3, with D possibly matching TRBD1 (6 bases). The CDR3 length is 14 residues. The germline gives CDR1 SGHRS, CDR2 YFSETQ. The ends were cut back, 7 bases at V and 0 bases at J, with 12 bases in the middle. The CDR3 sequence: CASLTGLSTDTQYF. Here the CDR3 DNA reads TGCGCCAGCTTGACAGGCTTGAGCACAGATACGCAGTATTTT.

A few counts support this clone. The rearrangement joins TRBV29-1 to TRBJ2-3; D uncertain. The CDR3 length is 11 residues. Germline assignment: CDR1 SQVTM and CDR2 ANQGSEA. The germline V and J ends were trimmed by 7 bases and 0 bases, with 5 bases remaining between them. CDR3 loop: CSAHSTDTQYF. CDR3 bases: TGCAGCGCCCATAGCACAGATACGCAGTATTTT.

A single count supports this clone. The CDR3: CASSPGSGGQGETQYF. In nucleotides, the CDR3 is TGTGCCAGCTCACCAGGAAGCGGGGGGCAAGGAGAGACCCAGTACTTC. The V gene is TRBV18, the J gene TRBJ2-5, with 9 bases matching TRBD2. J was trimmed by 4 bases and V by 2 bases; bases with no gene match: 8. The CDR3 sequence is 16 residues long. The germline V gene has CDR1 KGHSH and CDR2 LQKENI.

V usage is TRBV15 and J usage is TRBJ2-1; D is perhaps TRBD2 (6 bases). The V end lost 2 bases, the J end lost 3 bases, and 17 bases lay between the germline ends. The germline V gene encodes CDR1 LNHNV and CDR2 YYDKDF (reference sequence). The CDR3 sequence is 17 residues long. CDR3 amino acids: CATSRPGAEGLYNEQFF. CDR3 in DNA: TGTGCCACCAGCAGACCCGGAGCGGAGGGGCTCTACAATGAGCAGTTCTTC.

This clone showed up just a few times. The V and J genes are TRBV14 and TRBJ2-7; 7 nucleotides align to TRBD2. The CDR3 spans 15 residues. The germline CDR1 and CDR2 sequences are SGHDN and FVKESK. The ends lost 4 bases at V and 1 base at J; junction bases unmatched: 7. CDR3 loop: CASSPSAAGSYEQYF. CDR3 sequence (DNA): TGTGCCAGCAGCCCTTCGGCAGCGGGATCCTACGAGCAGTACTTC.

This clone has just a few counts. The rearrangement uses TRBV30 and TRBJ1-4; D not resolved. CDR1 and CDR2 (germline): GTSNPN, SVGIG (reference sequence). This CDR3 spans 15 amino acids. V was shortened by 4 bases and J by 7 bases, with 19 bases between the two germline ends. The CDR3 sequence: CAWNPGAGTGEKLFF. The CDR3 nucleotides are TGTGCCTGGAACCCCGGAGCCGGCACGGGTGAAAAACTGTTTTTT.

This clone was observed a few times. The chain uses TRBV27 and TRBJ2-5, with TRBD1 as a possible D gene (6 bases). The V gene's germline CDR1 is MNHEY and CDR2 SMNVEV (reference sequence). Trimming left V 6 bases short and J 6 bases short, with 14 bases between. The CDR3 sequence is 13 residues long. Here the CDR3 reads CASSLQGSKTQYF. The CDR3 DNA reads TGTGCCAGCAGCTTACAGGGTTCAAAGACCCAGTACTTC.

This rearrangement joins TRBV4-2 to TRBJ1-4; D remains ambiguous. CDR1 and CDR2 from the germline V gene are LGHNA and YNFKEQ. The CDR3 extends over 14 amino acids. V was cut by 1 base and J by 5 bases, with 8 bases left in between. CDR3 in amino acids: CASSQATRNEKLFF. The CDR3 bases are TGTGCCAGCAGCCAAGCCACCCGGAATGAAAAACTGTTTTTT.

Only a few counts were recorded for this clone. This chain links TRBV15 with TRBJ2-1, with 8 bases lining up with TRBD1. The CDR3 length is 18 residues. Germline V gene data show CDR1 as LNHNV and CDR2 as YYDKDF (reference sequence). V shed 0 bases, J shed 0 bases, and the junction held 7 bases outside the gene matches. The CDR3 reads CATSRDSADRGSYNEQFF. CDR3 coding DNA: TGTGCCACCAGCAGAGATTCCGCCGACAGGGGCTCCTACAATGAGCAGTTCTTC. The full variable domain, its missing parts supplied by reference TRBV15 and TRBJ2-1, is DAMVIQNPRYQVTQFGKPVTLSCSQTLNHNVMYWYQQKSSQAPKLLFHYYDKDFNNEADTPDNFQSRRPNTSFCFLDIRSPGLGDTAMYLCATSRDSADRGSYNEQFFGPGTRLTVL.

The chain is built from TRBV29-1 and TRBJ1-2; 9 bases match TRBD1. From germline, CDR1 is SQVTM and CDR2 ANQGSEA. The CDR3 is made up of 14 amino acids. V dropped 2 bases and J dropped 6; count of bases not matched to a gene: 7. CDR3 loop: CSVERDRAVHGYTF. CDR3 sequence (DNA): TGCAGCGTTGAAAGGGACAGGGCAGTCCATGGCTACACCTTC. The full variable domain, in which reference TRBV29-1 and TRBJ1-2 provide the parts outside the CDR3, is SAVISQKPSRDICQRGTSLTIQCQVDSQVTMMFWYRQQPGQSLTLIATANQGSEATYESGFVIDKFPISRPNLTFSTLTVSNMSPEDSSIYLCSVERDRAVHGYTFGSGTRLTVV.

The V call is TRBV2, the J call TRBJ1-1, with D possibly being TRBD1 (6 bases). V lost 6 bases and J lost 5, with 13 bases in between. The CDR3 runs 13 residues. In germline, CDR1 is SNHLY, CDR2 FYNNEI. The CDR3 DNA sequence: TGTGCCAGCAGCCATACAGGGAGTACTGAAGCTTTCTTT. Protein product: CASSHTGSTEAFF.

A few counts support this clone. This rearrangement joins TRBV7-2 to TRBJ2-2; D perhaps matches TRBD2 (6 bases). V lost 1 base and J 4 bases, leaving 10 bases between the germline ends. CDR3 size: 15 residues. Germline lookup yields CDR1 SGHTA and CDR2 FQGNSA. The chain's CDR3 is CASSLEVAATGELFF. The CDR3 DNA reads as TGTGCCAGCAGCTTAGAAGTAGCGGCCACCGGGGAGCTGTTTTTT. Full variable domain (rest looked up from reference TRBV7-2 and TRBJ2-2): GAGVSQSPSNKVTEKGKDVELRCDPISGHTALYWYRQSLGQGLEFLIYFQGNSAPDKSGLPSDRFSAERTGGSVSTLTIQRTQQEDSAVYLCASSLEVAATGELFFGEGSRLTVL.

The J gene is TRBJ1-4, the V gene TRBV30; tentative D call: TRBD1 (5 bases). The V gene's germline CDR1 is GTSNPN and CDR2 SVGIG (reference sequence). Trimming shortened V by 3 bases and J by 8 bases, and 16 bases separated the two germline ends. The CDR3 length is 14 residues. Written as DNA, the CDR3 is TGTGCCTGGAGCTCAGGGACTTCGGGGGAAAAACTGTTTTTT. Its translation: CAWSSGTSGEKLFF.

The chain recombines TRBV28 with TRBJ1-4; D perhaps matches TRBD1 (6 bases). The CDR3 loop spans 16 amino acids. Trimming stripped 1 base from V and 3 bases from J, with 12 bases between. CDR1 and CDR2 from the germline V gene are MDHEN and SYDVKM. The CDR3 region is CASSLSLGAANEKLFF. For the CDR3, the DNA is TGTGCCAGCAGTTTATCCTTGGGGGCCGCTAATGAAAAACTGTTTTTT.

V gene TRBV7-2 combines with J gene TRBJ2-2, with TRBD2 matching 12 bases. CDR3 size: 18 residues. The J segment lost 0 bases and the V segment lost 0 bases, leaving 2 bases of the junction unmatched. Germline CDR1 reads SGHTA; CDR2 reads FQGNSA. CDR3 DNA: TGTGCCAGCAGCTTAGCGGCTAGCGGGAGGGCGAACACCGGGGAGCTGTTTTTT. Encoded protein: CASSLAASGRANTGELFF.

This clone showed up just a few times. The gene calls are TRBV30 and TRBJ1-5; D is unresolved. Germline CDR1 and CDR2: GTSNPN and SVGIG (reference sequence). The V end was cut by 0 bases, the J end by 9 bases, with 18 bases between. This CDR3 contains 15 residues. The CDR3 region has the DNA TGTGCCTGGAGTGTGGGAGGTTTAGAATCCTCGCCCCAGCATTTT. Translation: CAWSVGGLESSPQHF.

This clone was picked up a small number of times. V gene TRBV27 combines with J gene TRBJ1-5; no definite D call. V lost 6 bases, J lost 0 bases, and 12 bases lay in between. The CDR3 is 15 amino acids. Germline CDR1 MNHEY, CDR2 SMNVEV (reference sequence). CDR3 nucleotides: TGTGCCAGCAGACTTTTAACCCCTAGCAATCAGCCCCAGCATTTT. This translates into CASRLLTPSNQPQHF.

V and J are TRBV7-2 and TRBJ1-1; TRBD1 might be the D (6 bases). This CDR3 is 13 amino acids long. The germline V and J ends were trimmed by 5 bases and 5 bases, with 12 bases remaining between them. Germline CDR1 SGHTA, CDR2 FQGNSA. CDR3: CASSQGRGTEAFF. The CDR3, as DNA: TGTGCCAGCAGCCAGGGCAGGGGTACTGAAGCTTTCTTT.